This T cell receptor (beta chain) was sequenced during a study of blood T cell repertoires in COVID-19 (dated by TCRdb to about 2020). Broadly, across the study: The collaborator samples originated in the United States, Italy and Spain and spanned the acute and convalescent phases of COVID-19. The repertoires were released in a freely available public database intended as a resource for research on the immune response to SARS-CoV-2. Samples were obtained from the ongoing ImmuneRACE study (first 160 participants) and from approximately 1,200 subjects provided by 6 global collaborators. Deeply sampled blood TCRbeta repertoires from subjects exposed to, actively infected with, or recovered from COVID-19 were included in the dataset. Sample metadata almost always included a de-identified subject ID, COVID-19 status, age in years and sex. Where available, HLA class I and class II types were taken from metadata supplied by the sample provider and were not determined by assay-based typing. The prospective study material was composed of cDNA or gDNA derived from T cells, B-cell-depleted T cells, or PBMCs. The investigation overall reported the following: Clinical and demographic metadata were provided uncurated, with the amount varying by source and participant.

TCRbeta CDR3 regions were amplified from genomic DNA using the immunoSEQ Assay, a bias-controlled multiplex PCR. In the source study's methods: Nucleated cell counts per sample were estimated from amplification of reference gene primers within the assay. Sequence reads were collapsed and filtered to measure the absolute abundance of every unique TCRbeta CDR3 rearrangement. Productive Simpson clonality was computed per sample as the square root of Simpson's diversity index over productive rearrangements. TCRdb took this table from immuneACCESS and kept in-frame rearrangements with V and J called. Such tables lack part of the clones; where checked against another copy, unresolved V genes explain under half of the gap, and the rest is unexplained. Clonal size and the V and J genes are those of that table, whereas D and trimming came from the DNA. Across this sample there are 310,000 or so clones, with roughly 89% seen only once. About 8.9% of the sample rests with the top ten.

About this clone itself: This clone's antigen is unknown. Base qualities were left out, and no much larger clone turns up one base away.

Trimming removed 7 bases from V and 0 bases from J; the gene matches leave 2 bases unexplained. The germline V gene gives CDR1 as SGHRS and CDR2 as YFSETQ. The cysteine opens and the phenylalanine closes a CDR3 of 14 amino acids. Just CDR3 DNA is preserved here, 42 bases in frame from base 1. Enrolling through a virtual design, the prospective study's participants ranged in age from about 18 to 89 years and lived across 24 United States geographic areas. To assign participants to cohorts, the prospective study relied on clinical history that participants themselves reported in a screening survey and a study questionnaire. For ImmuneRACE Cohort 3, a participant was defined as recovered based on two consecutive negative NP/OP PCR tests, clearance by a healthcare professional, or resolution of symptoms. In the prospective study, mobile phlebotomists collected whole blood, serum and a nasopharyngeal or oropharyngeal swab from each participant. Additional blood draws and questionnaires over an approximately 2-month period could optionally be provided by prospective study participants. Before DNA extraction, blood samples from the prospective study were shipped at room temperature or frozen.

The source of this sequence is a woman aged 18-29 years who had recovered from COVID-19. This chain joins TRBV5-1 to TRBJ1-4, and 8 junction bases match TRBD1. The sequencing input was PBMCs or T cells enriched from blood (not recorded which). For the CDR3, the sequence is CASGQGATNEKLFF. Here is the DNA: TGCGCCAGCGGACAGGGTGCAACTAATGAAAAACTGTTTTTT.